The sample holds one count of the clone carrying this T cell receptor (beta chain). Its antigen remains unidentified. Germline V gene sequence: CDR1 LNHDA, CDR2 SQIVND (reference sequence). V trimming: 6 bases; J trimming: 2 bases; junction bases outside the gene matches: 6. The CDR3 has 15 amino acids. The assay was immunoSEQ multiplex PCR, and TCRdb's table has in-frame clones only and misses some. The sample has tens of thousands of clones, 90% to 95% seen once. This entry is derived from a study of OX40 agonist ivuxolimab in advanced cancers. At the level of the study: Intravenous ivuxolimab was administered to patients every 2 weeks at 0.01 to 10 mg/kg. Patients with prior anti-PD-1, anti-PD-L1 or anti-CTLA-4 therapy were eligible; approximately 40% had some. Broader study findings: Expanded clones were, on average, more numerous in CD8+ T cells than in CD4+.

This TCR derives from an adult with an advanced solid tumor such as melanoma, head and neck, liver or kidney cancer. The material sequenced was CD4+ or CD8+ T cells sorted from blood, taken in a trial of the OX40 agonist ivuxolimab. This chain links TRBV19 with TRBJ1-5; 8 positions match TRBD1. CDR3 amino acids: CASSEQGVGNQPQHF. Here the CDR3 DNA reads TGTGCCAGTAGCGAACAGGGGGTTGGCAATCAGCCCCAGCATTTT.